Described below is a single T cell receptor (beta chain) sequence and its context. Its antigen is currently unknown. The CDR3 runs 16 residues. V lost 8 bases to trimming and J lost 1 base; unmatched junction nucleotides: 13. Per germline, CDR1 MNHNY and CDR2 SVGAGI (reference sequence). The data stem from a study of OX40 agonist ivuxolimab in advanced cancers. Study at large: Patients were dosed with the agonistic anti-OX40 (CD134) antibody ivuxolimab.

Assay used: immunoSEQ multiplex PCR; TCRdb lists only in-frame clones, some missing. The table lists 60,000 to 85,000 clones, roughly 80% of them singletons. The study, taken as a whole, reports: Normalized expansion of T-cell clones was also low for some nonresponders.

The sequencing here drew on CD4+ or CD8+ T cells sorted from blood, taken in a trial of the OX40 agonist ivuxolimab. The chain combines TRBV6-6 with TRBJ1-1, with 7 bases lining up with TRBD1. This TCR was recovered from an adult with an advanced solid tumor such as melanoma, head and neck, liver or kidney cancer. The CDR3 nucleotides are TGTGCCAGCGCTTCCTGGGGGGGACAGCAGAACACTGAAGCTTTCTTT. Its translation is CASASWGGQQNTEAFF.